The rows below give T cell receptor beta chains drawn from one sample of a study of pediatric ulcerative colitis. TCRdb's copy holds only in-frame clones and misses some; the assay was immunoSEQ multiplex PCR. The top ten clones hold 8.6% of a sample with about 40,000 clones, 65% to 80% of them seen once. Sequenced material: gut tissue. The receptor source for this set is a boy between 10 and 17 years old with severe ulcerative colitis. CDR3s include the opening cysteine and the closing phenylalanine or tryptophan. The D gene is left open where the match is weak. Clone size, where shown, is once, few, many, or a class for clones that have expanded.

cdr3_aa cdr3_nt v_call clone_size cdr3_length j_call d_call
CASSYRGSHEKLFF TGTGCCAGTAGCTACAGGGGTTCGCATGAAAAACTGTTTTTT TRBV19 once 14 TRBJ1-4 TRBD1
CASSLVGEQYF TGTGCCAGCAGCTTGGTTGGCGAGCAGTACTTC TRBV5-6 - 11 TRBJ2-7 -
CASSLVPWGFGYTF TGTGCCAGCAGCTTAGTCCCCTGGGGGTTTGGCTACACCTTC TRBV11-2 - 14 TRBJ1-2 -
CASSPYRTGTSYEQYF TGTGCCAGCTCACCCTACAGGACAGGGACCTCCTACGAGCAGTACTTC TRBV18 once 16 TRBJ2-7 TRBD1
CASSLDLYEQYF TGCGCCAGCAGCTTGGACCTTTACGAGCAGTACTTC TRBV5-1 - 12 TRBJ2-7 -
CASSSNQGTAFF TGTGCCAGCAGCTCCAACCAGGGTACAGCTTTCTTT TRBV11-2 - 12 TRBJ1-1 -
CASSYSGRRQETQYF TGTGCCAGCAGTTACTCAGGACGGAGGCAAGAGACCCAGTACTTC TRBV6-5 - 15 TRBJ2-5 -
CASSERRGNIVGYTF TGCGCCAGCAGCGAAAGAAGGGGGAATATTGTAGGCTACACCTTC TRBV4-1 - 15 TRBJ1-2 -
CASSDGGALVYEQYF TGCGCCAGCAGTGATGGGGGGGCCTTGGTCTACGAGCAGTACTTC TRBV10-1 - 15 TRBJ2-7 -
CASSPPGQIDTQYF TGTGCCAGCAGCCCGCCGGGACAGATAGATACGCAGTATTTT TRBV11-2 - 14 TRBJ2-3 TRBD1
CASTQLAVGETQYF TGCGCCAGCACCCAACTAGCAGTCGGAGAGACCCAGTACTTC TRBV5-1 - 14 TRBJ2-5 -